These T cell receptor beta chains were read from a single sample in a study of blood T cell repertoires in COVID-19. Libraries were prepared by immunoSEQ multiplex PCR; TCRdb keeps only in-frame clonotypes and omits some of them. The repertoire includes approximately 300,000 clones, 90% of them detected once, and about 6% sits in the top ten. Specimen: peripheral blood. The receptors were gathered from a woman in her forties or fifties with COVID-19, enrolled during active disease. The CDR3 runs from the conserved cysteine through the conserved F or W. A D gene is named only where the DNA matches it firmly. Clone sizes are given selectively: once, few, many, or a class where the clone is expanded.

j_call: TRBJ2-1
d_call: NA
clone_size: NA
v_call: TRBV20-1
cdr3_nt: TGCAGTGCTAGAGACGGGAGTGAGCAGTTCTTC
cdr3_aa: CSARDGSEQFF

j_call: TRBJ1-2
d_call: NA
clone_size: NA
v_call: TRBV5-6
cdr3_nt: TGTGCCAGCAGCTTGGGGGGAGACTATGGCTACACCTTC
cdr3_aa: CASSLGGDYGYTF

j_call: TRBJ2-3
d_call: TRBD1
clone_size: NA
v_call: TRBV6-1
cdr3_nt: TGTGCCAGCAGTGGCGGTGACAGGGCCCCAAGCACAGATACGCAGTATTTT
cdr3_aa: CASSGGDRAPSTDTQYF

j_call: TRBJ2-7
d_call: TRBD2
clone_size: NA
v_call: TRBV4-1
cdr3_nt: TGCGCCAGCAGCCAATTCGGTTGGCCAGCTAGCGGGGAGGGCGCTGCCTACGAGCAGTACTTC
cdr3_aa: CASSQFGWPASGEGAAYEQYF

j_call: TRBJ2-7
d_call: NA
clone_size: NA
v_call: TRBV27
cdr3_nt: TGTGCCAGCAGTTCTCTTGGACAGAAATCCTACGAGCAGTACTTC
cdr3_aa: CASSSLGQKSYEQYF

j_call: TRBJ2-5
d_call: TRBD1
clone_size: NA
v_call: TRBV27
cdr3_nt: TGTGCCAGCAGTTTATGGGGGACAGCCCAAGAGACCCAGTACTTC
cdr3_aa: CASSLWGTAQETQYF

j_call: TRBJ2-5
d_call: TRBD2
clone_size: NA
v_call: TRBV29-1
cdr3_nt: TGCAGCGTTGGAGGAGGACTAGCGGGAGCAGGGACCCAGTACTTC
cdr3_aa: CSVGGGLAGAGTQYF

j_call: TRBJ2-5
d_call: TRBD1
clone_size: NA
v_call: TRBV19
cdr3_nt: TGTGCCAGTAGTATAGGTTCAGGGGGCGCAGGGCAAGAGACCCAGTACTTC
cdr3_aa: CASSIGSGGAGQETQYF

j_call: TRBJ2-4
d_call: NA
clone_size: NA
v_call: TRBV19
cdr3_nt: TGTGCCAGTAGTGATCCCCAGACGGTGGGAGTAGCCAAAAACATTCAGTACTTC
cdr3_aa: CASSDPQTVGVAKNIQYF

j_call: TRBJ1-1
d_call: TRBD1
clone_size: NA
v_call: TRBV12-5
cdr3_nt: TGTGCTAGTGGAACGAAGGGACAGCTGAACACTGAAGCTTTCTTT
cdr3_aa: CASGTKGQLNTEAFF

j_call: TRBJ1-2
d_call: TRBD1
clone_size: NA
v_call: TRBV19
cdr3_nt: TGTGCCACCACACAGGGGTCCAACTATGGCTACACCTTC
cdr3_aa: CATTQGSNYGYTF

j_call: TRBJ1-1
d_call: NA
clone_size: NA
v_call: TRBV5-1
cdr3_nt: TGCGCCAGCAGCTTGATGGCAGGGGTTATGAACACTGAAGCTTTCTTT
cdr3_aa: CASSLMAGVMNTEAFF

j_call: TRBJ1-5
d_call: NA
clone_size: NA
v_call: TRBV28
cdr3_nt: TGTGCCACCCTCGCCCCAGGGCCTGGTGATCAGCCCCAGCATTTT
cdr3_aa: CATLAPGPGDQPQHF

j_call: TRBJ1-6
d_call: NA
clone_size: NA
v_call: TRBV5-1
cdr3_nt: TGCGCCAGCAGCTACGACAGGTCTTCACCCCTCCACTTT
cdr3_aa: CASSYDRSSPLHF

j_call: TRBJ2-7
d_call: TRBD2
clone_size: few
v_call: TRBV7-6
cdr3_nt: TGTGCCAGCAGCACGAATAGGCCGGGACTAGCGGGAGGGGAACGCTCCTACGAGCAGTACTTC
cdr3_aa: CASSTNRPGLAGGERSYEQYF

j_call: TRBJ2-1
d_call: TRBD2
clone_size: NA
v_call: TRBV11-3
cdr3_nt: TGTGCCAGCAGCAAAAGGGGACTAGCGGATTTAAGCTCCTACAATGAGCAGTTCTTC
cdr3_aa: CASSKRGLADLSSYNEQFF